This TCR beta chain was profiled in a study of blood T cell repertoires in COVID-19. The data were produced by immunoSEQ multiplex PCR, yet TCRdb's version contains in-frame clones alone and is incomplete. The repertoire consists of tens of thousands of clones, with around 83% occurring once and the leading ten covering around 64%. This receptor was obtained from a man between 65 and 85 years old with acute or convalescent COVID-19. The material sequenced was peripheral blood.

The CDR3 reads CASSPGTGTYGYTF. The CDR3 nucleotides read TGTGCCAGCAGTCCCGGGACAGGGACCTATGGCTACACCTTC. The rearrangement uses TRBV3-1 (or the pseudogene TRBV3-2) and TRBJ1-2; the match to TRBD1 covers 9 bases. Germline V gene sequence: CDR1 LGHDT, CDR2 YNNKEL (reference sequence). The CDR3 has 14 amino acids. The trim removed 6 bases at V and 4 bases at J, leaving 6 bases unmatched.